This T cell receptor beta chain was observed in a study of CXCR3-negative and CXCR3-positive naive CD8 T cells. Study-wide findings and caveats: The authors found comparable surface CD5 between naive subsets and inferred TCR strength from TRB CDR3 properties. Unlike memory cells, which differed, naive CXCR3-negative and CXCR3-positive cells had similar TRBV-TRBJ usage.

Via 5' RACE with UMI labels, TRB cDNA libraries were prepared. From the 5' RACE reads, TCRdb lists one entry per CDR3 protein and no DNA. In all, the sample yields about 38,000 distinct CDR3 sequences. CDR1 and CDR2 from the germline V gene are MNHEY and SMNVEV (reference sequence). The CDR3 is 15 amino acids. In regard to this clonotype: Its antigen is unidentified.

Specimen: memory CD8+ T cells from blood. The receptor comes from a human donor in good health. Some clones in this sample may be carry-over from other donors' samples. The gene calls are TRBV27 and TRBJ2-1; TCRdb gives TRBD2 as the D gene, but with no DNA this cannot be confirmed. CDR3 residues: CASNSRLAGRNEQFF.